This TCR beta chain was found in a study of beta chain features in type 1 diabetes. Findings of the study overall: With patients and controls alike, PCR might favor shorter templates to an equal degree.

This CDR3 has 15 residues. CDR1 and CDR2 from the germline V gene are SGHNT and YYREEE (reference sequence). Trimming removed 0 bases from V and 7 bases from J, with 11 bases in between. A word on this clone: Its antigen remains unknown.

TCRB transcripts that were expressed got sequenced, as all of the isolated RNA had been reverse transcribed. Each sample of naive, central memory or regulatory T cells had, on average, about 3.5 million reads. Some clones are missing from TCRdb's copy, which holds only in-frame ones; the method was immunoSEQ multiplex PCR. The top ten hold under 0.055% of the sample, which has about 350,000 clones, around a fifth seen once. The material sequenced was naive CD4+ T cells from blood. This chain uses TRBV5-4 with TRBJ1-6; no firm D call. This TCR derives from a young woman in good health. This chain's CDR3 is CASSLAGITNSPLHF. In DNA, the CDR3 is TGTGCCAGCAGCTTGGCGGGGATAACGAATTCACCCCTCCACTTT.